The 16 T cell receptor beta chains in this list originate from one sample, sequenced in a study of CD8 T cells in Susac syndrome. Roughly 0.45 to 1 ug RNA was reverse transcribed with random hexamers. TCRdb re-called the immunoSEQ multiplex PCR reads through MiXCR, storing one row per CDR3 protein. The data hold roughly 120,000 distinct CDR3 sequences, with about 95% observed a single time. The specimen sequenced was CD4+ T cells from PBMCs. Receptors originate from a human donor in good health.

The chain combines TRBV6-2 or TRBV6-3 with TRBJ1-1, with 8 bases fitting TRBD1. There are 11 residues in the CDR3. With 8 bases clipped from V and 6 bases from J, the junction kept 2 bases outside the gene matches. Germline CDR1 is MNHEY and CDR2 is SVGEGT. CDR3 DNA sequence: TGTGCCAGCGGACAGGGCGCTGAAGCTTTCTTT. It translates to CASGQGAEAFF.

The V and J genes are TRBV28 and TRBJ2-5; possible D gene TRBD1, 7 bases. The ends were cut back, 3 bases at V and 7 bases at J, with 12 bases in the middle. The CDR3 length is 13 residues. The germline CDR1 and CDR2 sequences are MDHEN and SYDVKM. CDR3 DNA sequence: TGTGCCAGCAGTTTGAACAGGGGAGGGACCCAGTACTTC. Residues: CASSLNRGGTQYF.

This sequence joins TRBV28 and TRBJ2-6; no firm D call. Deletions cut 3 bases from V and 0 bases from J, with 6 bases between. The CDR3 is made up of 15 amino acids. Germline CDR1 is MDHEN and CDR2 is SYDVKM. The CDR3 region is CASSFPVSGANVLTF. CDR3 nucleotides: TGTGCCAGCAGTTTCCCTGTCTCTGGGGCCAACGTCCTGACTTTC.

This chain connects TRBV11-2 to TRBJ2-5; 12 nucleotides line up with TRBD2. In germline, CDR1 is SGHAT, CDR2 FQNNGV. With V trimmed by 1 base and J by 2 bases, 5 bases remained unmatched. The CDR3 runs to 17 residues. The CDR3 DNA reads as TGTGCCAGCAGCTTAGGGACTAGCGGGGATGTGCAAGAGACCCAGTACTTC. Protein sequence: CASSLGTSGDVQETQYF.

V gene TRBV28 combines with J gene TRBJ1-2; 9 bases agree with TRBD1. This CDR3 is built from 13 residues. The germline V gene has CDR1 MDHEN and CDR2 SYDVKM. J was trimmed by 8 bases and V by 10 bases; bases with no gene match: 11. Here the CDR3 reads CATRVGTGWGYTF. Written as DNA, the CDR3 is TGTGCCACGCGCGTCGGGACAGGGTGGGGCTACACCTTC.

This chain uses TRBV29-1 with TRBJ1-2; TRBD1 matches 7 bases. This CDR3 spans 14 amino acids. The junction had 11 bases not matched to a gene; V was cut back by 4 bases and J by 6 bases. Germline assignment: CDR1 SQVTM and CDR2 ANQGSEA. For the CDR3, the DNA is TGCAGCGTTGCCTCAGACAGGGAGCTCGATGGCTACACCTTC. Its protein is CSVASDRELDGYTF.

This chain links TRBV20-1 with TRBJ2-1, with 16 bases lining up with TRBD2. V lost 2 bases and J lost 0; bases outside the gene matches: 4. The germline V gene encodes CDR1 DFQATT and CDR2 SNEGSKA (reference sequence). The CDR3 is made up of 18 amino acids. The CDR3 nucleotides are TGCAGTGCTAGACCGGGACTAGCGGGAGGGATCTCCTACAATGAGCAGTTCTTC. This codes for CSARPGLAGGISYNEQFF.

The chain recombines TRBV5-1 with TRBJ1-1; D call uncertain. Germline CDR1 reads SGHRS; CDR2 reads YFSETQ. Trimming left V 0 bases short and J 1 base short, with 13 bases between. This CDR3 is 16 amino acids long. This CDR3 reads CASSLGSTRQNTEAFF. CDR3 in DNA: TGCGCCAGCAGCTTGGGGAGCACCAGGCAGAACACTGAAGCTTTCTTT.

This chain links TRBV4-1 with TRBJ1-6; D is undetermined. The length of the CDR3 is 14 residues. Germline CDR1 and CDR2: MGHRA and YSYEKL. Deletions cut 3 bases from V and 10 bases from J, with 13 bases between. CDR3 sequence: CASSQDALGSPLHF. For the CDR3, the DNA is TGCGCCAGCAGCCAGGACGCTTTGGGATCACCCCTCCACTTT.

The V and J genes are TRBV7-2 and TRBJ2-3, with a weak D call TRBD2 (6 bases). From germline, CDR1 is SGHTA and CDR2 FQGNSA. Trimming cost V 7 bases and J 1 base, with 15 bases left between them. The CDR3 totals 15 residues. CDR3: CASKLSSGGTDTQYF. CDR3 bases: TGTGCCAGCAAATTGTCGTCGGGAGGCACAGATACGCAGTATTTT.

CDR3 sequence reads: CASSDQGANYEQYF. The CDR3 nucleotides are TGCGCCAGCAGCGACCAGGGGGCCAACTACGAGCAGTACTTC. The rearrangement joins TRBV5-1 to TRBJ2-7; TRBD1 matches 8 bases. Per the germline V gene, CDR1 is SGHRS and CDR2 is YFSETQ. The CDR3 sequence is 14 residues long. J gave up 3 bases and V 4 bases, and 6 bases lay outside the gene matches.

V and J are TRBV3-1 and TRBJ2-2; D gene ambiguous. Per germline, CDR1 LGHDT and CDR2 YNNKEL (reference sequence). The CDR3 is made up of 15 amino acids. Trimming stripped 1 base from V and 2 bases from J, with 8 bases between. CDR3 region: CASSQVVSNTGELFF. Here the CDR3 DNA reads TGTGCCAGCAGCCAAGTTGTGTCAAACACCGGGGAGCTGTTTTTT.

CDR3 nucleotides: TGTGCCAGCAGGTTAACCATGTCCTACGAGCAGTACTTC. Translated, it gives CASRLTMSYEQYF. The gene calls are TRBV27 and TRBJ2-7; unclear D gene. The germline V gene encodes CDR1 MNHEY and CDR2 SMNVEV (reference sequence). CDR3 size: 13 residues. Trimming took 6 bases from V and 1 from J, leaving 10 bases between them.

CDR3 residues: CASSLGLAGVNEQYF. For the CDR3, the DNA is TGTGCCAGCAGCTTAGGGCTAGCGGGAGTCAACGAGCAGTACTTC. J is TRBJ2-7 and V is TRBV7-6, with 10 bases matching TRBD2. The V gene end was trimmed by 1 base and the J gene end by 5 bases; junction bases not matched to a gene: 5. Germline CDR1 and CDR2: SGHVS and FNYEAQ. CDR3 size: 15 residues.

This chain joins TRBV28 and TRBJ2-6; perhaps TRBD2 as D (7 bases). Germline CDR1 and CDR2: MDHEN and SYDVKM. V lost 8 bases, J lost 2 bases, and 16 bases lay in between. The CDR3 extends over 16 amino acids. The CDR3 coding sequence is TGTGCCAGCGGACGGGGGGCGCTAACTGGGGCCAACGTCCTGACTTTC. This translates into CASGRGALTGANVLTF. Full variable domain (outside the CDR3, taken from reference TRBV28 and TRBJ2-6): DVKVTQSSRYLVKRTGEKVFLECVQDMDHENMFWYRQDPGLGLRLIYFSYDVKMKEKGDIPEGYSVSREKKERFSLILESASTNQTSMYLCASGRGALTGANVLTFGAGSRLTVL.

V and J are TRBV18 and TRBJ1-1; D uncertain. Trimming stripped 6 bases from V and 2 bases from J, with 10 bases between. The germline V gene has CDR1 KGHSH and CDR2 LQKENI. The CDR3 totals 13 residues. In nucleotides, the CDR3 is TGTGCCAGCTCTCCAGCCTTAAACACTGAAGCTTTCTTT. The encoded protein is CASSPALNTEAFF.